This T cell receptor beta chain was found in a study (dated by TCRdb to about 2016). Taken from the germline V gene, the CDR1 and CDR2 loops are KGHSH and LQKENI. CDR3 length: 13 amino acids, cysteine to phenylalanine. Left in the record is the CDR3 DNA by itself, 39 bases read in frame from the first base. The junction carries 11 bases between V and J, which are trimmed by 4 bases and 8 bases respectively. Library preparation was by RT-PCR. Sequencer: Illumina MiSeq. The public reads were reanalyzed by TCRdb: fastp trimming at Q25, MiXCR alignment, in-frame beta chains only. Here each entry gathers all rows of one CDR3 protein and keeps the most common genes and DNA. The sample table shows about 700,000 distinct CDR3 sequences, and about 14% are seen once. Of the sample, roughly 3.6% is held by the ten largest clones. On this clonotype: It has no known antigen specificity. No clone much larger than this one lies a single base away; base qualities are absent.

Sequencing was done on a sample of memory CD4+ T cells from blood. The sequence is built from TRBV18 and TRBJ1-4; too little of a D gene remains to name it. The source of this sequence is a female donor in good health, serving as a healthy control. The DNA reads TGTGCCAGCTCACGGGCGGTTATGGAAAAACTGTTTTTT. This encodes CASSRAVMEKLFF.